The rows below give T cell receptor beta chains drawn from one sample of a study of T cell clonotyping in hematopoietic cell transplantation. Some clones are missing from TCRdb's copy, which holds only in-frame ones; the method was immunoSEQ multiplex PCR. The repertoire holds 30,000 to 45,000 clones, approximately 88% seen once, with 1.5% to 2% in the top ten. The specimen sequenced was peripheral blood mononuclear cells. The receptor source for this set is a woman aged 40 to 49 in good health. Some clones in this sample may be carry-over from other donors' samples. Both conserved end residues are part of each CDR3. The D gene is left open where the match is weak. Clone sizes are given selectively: once, few, many, or a class where the clone is expanded.

J gene: TRBJ2-5
V gene: TRBV5-6
D gene: -
clone size: -
CDR3 DNA: TGTGCCAGCAGCATACCGGTTGGGGACCAGTACTTC
CDR3 protein: CASSIPVGDQYF

J gene: TRBJ2-7
V gene: TRBV5-1
D gene: -
clone size: -
CDR3 DNA: TGCGCCAGCAGCTTGGACGGCGGACTTGGGGGTGTTGACGAGCAGTACTTC
CDR3 protein: CASSLDGGLGGVDEQYF

J gene: TRBJ2-2
V gene: TRBV2
D gene: TRBD2
clone size: -
CDR3 DNA: TGTGCCAGCAGTGGTCTAGCGGGAATCACCGGGGAGCTGTTTTTT
CDR3 protein: CASSGLAGITGELFF

J gene: TRBJ1-1
V gene: TRBV14
D gene: -
clone size: -
CDR3 DNA: TGTGCCAGCAGCCATAGGAGGGGGTGGAACACTGAAGCTTTCTTT
CDR3 protein: CASSHRRGWNTEAFF

J gene: TRBJ2-1
V gene: TRBV2
D gene: -
clone size: -
CDR3 DNA: TGTGCCAGCAGTGCGGCTAGGCGCATCAATGAGCAGTTCTTC
CDR3 protein: CASSAARRINEQFF

J gene: TRBJ2-2
V gene: TRBV19
D gene: TRBD2
clone size: -
CDR3 DNA: TGTGCCAGTAGCACCCCGGGACTAGCGGATACCGGGGAGCTGTTTTTT
CDR3 protein: CASSTPGLADTGELFF

J gene: TRBJ2-5
V gene: TRBV20-1
D gene: -
clone size: -
CDR3 DNA: TGCAGTGTCTCAGACAGGGAGACCCAGTACTTC
CDR3 protein: CSVSDRETQYF

J gene: TRBJ2-7
V gene: TRBV10-3
D gene: -
clone size: -
CDR3 DNA: TGTGCCATCAGTGAGTCCACCAGACTCGGACGGCCATACGAGCAGTACTTC
CDR3 protein: CAISESTRLGRPYEQYF

J gene: TRBJ1-3
V gene: TRBV7-2
D gene: -
clone size: -
CDR3 DNA: TGTGCCAGCAGCTCCGTCGACCGAGCCCTGGGAAACACCATATATTTT
CDR3 protein: CASSSVDRALGNTIYF

J gene: TRBJ1-5
V gene: TRBV5-1
D gene: TRBD1
clone size: -
CDR3 DNA: TGCGCCAGCAGCGTGGACAGGGGAGATCAGCCCCAGCATTTT
CDR3 protein: CASSVDRGDQPQHF

J gene: TRBJ2-5
V gene: TRBV11-2
D gene: TRBD1
clone size: once
CDR3 DNA: TGTGCCAGCAGCTTAGGGACAGGGGGCGGGTTTGAGACCCAGTACTTC
CDR3 protein: CASSLGTGGGFETQYF

J gene: TRBJ1-2
V gene: TRBV30
D gene: -
clone size: -
CDR3 DNA: TGTGCCCGGAGGAGGTCCTATGGCTACACCTTC
CDR3 protein: CARRRSYGYTF

J gene: TRBJ2-5
V gene: TRBV10-3
D gene: TRBD1
clone size: -
CDR3 DNA: TGTGCCATCAGAGGAGGGGACAGGGGGCAAGAGACCCAGTACTTC
CDR3 protein: CAIRGGDRGQETQYF

J gene: TRBJ2-1
V gene: TRBV4-3
D gene: -
clone size: -
CDR3 DNA: TGCGCCAGCAGCCAAGACAGGGACTCGAAGCAGTTCTTC
CDR3 protein: CASSQDRDSKQFF

J gene: TRBJ2-1
V gene: TRBV7-7
D gene: -
clone size: few
CDR3 DNA: TGTGCTAGCAGCTTAGACCTTAGCGGTTACAATGAGCAGTTCTTC
CDR3 protein: CASSLDLSGYNEQFF

J gene: TRBJ1-4
V gene: TRBV28
D gene: -
clone size: -
CDR3 DNA: TGTGCCAGCACGAACAGCTACCTTGAAAAACTGTTTTTT
CDR3 protein: CASTNSYLEKLFF

J gene: TRBJ2-7
V gene: TRBV30
D gene: -
clone size: -
CDR3 DNA: TGTGCCTGGAGAACGGACCAGTCTTCCTACGAGCAGTACTTC
CDR3 protein: CAWRTDQSSYEQYF

J gene: TRBJ1-1
V gene: TRBV4-2
D gene: -
clone size: -
CDR3 DNA: TGTGCCAGCAGCCAAGAGAGCCAGAGGAACACTGAAGCTTTCTTT
CDR3 protein: CASSQESQRNTEAFF

J gene: TRBJ1-3
V gene: TRBV4-3
D gene: -
clone size: -
CDR3 DNA: TGCGCCAGCAGCCAAGAGTGGGCTGAGCCTGGAAACACCATATATTTT
CDR3 protein: CASSQEWAEPGNTIYF

J gene: TRBJ2-2
V gene: TRBV12-5
D gene: TRBD2
clone size: -
CDR3 DNA: TGTGCTAGTGCGAGCGGGAGCTCGCCCGGGGAGCTGTTTTTT
CDR3 protein: CASASGSSPGELFF

J gene: TRBJ2-7
V gene: TRBV27
D gene: -
clone size: -
CDR3 DNA: TGTGCCAGCAGCACCATGGACAGATTCTACGAGCAGTACTTC
CDR3 protein: CASSTMDRFYEQYF

J gene: TRBJ1-2
V gene: TRBV6-5
D gene: -
clone size: few
CDR3 DNA: TGTGCCAGCAGTTATACAGGAAGTTATGGCTACACCTTC
CDR3 protein: CASSYTGSYGYTF

J gene: TRBJ2-3
V gene: TRBV30
D gene: TRBD2
clone size: once
CDR3 DNA: TGTGCCTGGAGTTTAGCCAGCGGGAGTGCAGATACGCAGTATTTT
CDR3 protein: CAWSLASGSADTQYF

J gene: TRBJ2-7
V gene: TRBV28
D gene: -
clone size: -
CDR3 DNA: TGTGCCAGCACCTCTCCCTCGGGGGGCCCCCCTGACGAGCAGTACTTC
CDR3 protein: CASTSPSGGPPDEQYF

J gene: TRBJ2-3
V gene: TRBV7-8
D gene: TRBD1
clone size: -
CDR3 DNA: TGTGCCAGCAGCTTAGTAATCGGGCAGGGGGCCTCGGATACGCAGTATTTT
CDR3 protein: CASSLVIGQGASDTQYF

J gene: TRBJ2-5
V gene: TRBV19
D gene: -
clone size: -
CDR3 DNA: TGTGCCAGTAGTATAGGCACCGCGGTGGGGACCCAGTACTTC
CDR3 protein: CASSIGTAVGTQYF

J gene: TRBJ2-7
V gene: TRBV10-3
D gene: -
clone size: -
CDR3 DNA: TGTGCCATCAGTGAGGGAAATAGCCACGACGAGCAGTACTTC
CDR3 protein: CAISEGNSHDEQYF

J gene: TRBJ2-7
V gene: TRBV9
D gene: TRBD1
clone size: -
CDR3 DNA: TGTGCCAGCAGCGCTTTCGACAGGGAATACGAGCAGTACTTC
CDR3 protein: CASSAFDREYEQYF

J gene: TRBJ1-3
V gene: TRBV6-5
D gene: -
clone size: few
CDR3 DNA: TGTGCCAGCAAAGGGAACTCTGGAAACACCATATATTTT
CDR3 protein: CASKGNSGNTIYF

J gene: TRBJ2-1
V gene: TRBV30
D gene: -
clone size: -
CDR3 DNA: TGTGCCTGGAGCCAGACTAATTACAATGAGCAGTTCTTC
CDR3 protein: CAWSQTNYNEQFF

J gene: TRBJ1-5
V gene: TRBV30
D gene: -
clone size: -
CDR3 DNA: TGTGCCTGGAGTCCCCCAGGGAGCAATCAGCCCCAGCATTTT
CDR3 protein: CAWSPPGSNQPQHF

J gene: TRBJ2-1
V gene: TRBV4-1
D gene: -
clone size: -
CDR3 DNA: TGCGCCAGCAGCCGAGGTGGGGCTCACCCCGATGAGCAGTTCTTC
CDR3 protein: CASSRGGAHPDEQFF

J gene: TRBJ1-4
V gene: TRBV4-3
D gene: -
clone size: -
CDR3 DNA: TGCGCCAGCAGCCAAAACCCCGGCGCCCAGAATGAAAAACTGTTTTTT
CDR3 protein: CASSQNPGAQNEKLFF

J gene: TRBJ1-1
V gene: TRBV7-8
D gene: -
clone size: -
CDR3 DNA: TGTGCCAGCAGCTACGGAGCGGGGGCCACTGAAGCTTTCTTT
CDR3 protein: CASSYGAGATEAFF

J gene: TRBJ1-1
V gene: TRBV28
D gene: TRBD1
clone size: few
CDR3 DNA: TGTGCCAGCAGTCTCCACACGACAGGGCCCACTGAAGCTTTCTTT
CDR3 protein: CASSLHTTGPTEAFF

J gene: TRBJ2-1
V gene: TRBV29-1
D gene: TRBD2
clone size: -
CDR3 DNA: TGCAGCGTGAGGGGTAGCGGGAGGGCTTCCTACAATGAGCAGTTCTTC
CDR3 protein: CSVRGSGRASYNEQFF

J gene: TRBJ2-7
V gene: TRBV28
D gene: -
clone size: -
CDR3 DNA: TGTGCCAGCAGCGGGGTCTCCGAGCAGTACTTC
CDR3 protein: CASSGVSEQYF

J gene: TRBJ1-4
V gene: TRBV7-2
D gene: -
clone size: -
CDR3 DNA: TGTGCCAGCAGCTTACCCGGACAGTCGGGGGAAAAACTGTTTTTT
CDR3 protein: CASSLPGQSGEKLFF

J gene: TRBJ1-3
V gene: TRBV7-9
D gene: -
clone size: -
CDR3 DNA: TGTGCCAGCAGCTTATCTTCCGTGAACTCTGGAAACACCATATATTTT
CDR3 protein: CASSLSSVNSGNTIYF

J gene: TRBJ2-5
V gene: TRBV4-1
D gene: TRBD1
clone size: -
CDR3 DNA: TGCGCCAGCGCAACACAGGGGCGGGAGACCCAGTACTTC
CDR3 protein: CASATQGRETQYF

J gene: TRBJ2-2
V gene: TRBV2
D gene: TRBD2
clone size: -
CDR3 DNA: TGTGCCAGCGGTGGGCGGGAGGGGTTCGGGGAGCTGTTTTTT
CDR3 protein: CASGGREGFGELFF

J gene: TRBJ2-3
V gene: TRBV7-3
D gene: -
clone size: -
CDR3 DNA: TGTGCCAGCAGTGCCGTGGGTACAGATACGCAGTATTTT
CDR3 protein: CASSAVGTDTQYF

J gene: TRBJ2-5
V gene: TRBV6-5
D gene: -
clone size: -
CDR3 DNA: TGTGCCAGCAGTAACCAAGAGACCCAGTACTTC
CDR3 protein: CASSNQETQYF

J gene: TRBJ1-5
V gene: TRBV27
D gene: -
clone size: -
CDR3 DNA: TGTGCCAGCACCCCACGGGCAGATTATCAGCCCCAGCATTTT
CDR3 protein: CASTPRADYQPQHF

J gene: TRBJ2-2
V gene: TRBV15
D gene: -
clone size: -
CDR3 DNA: TGTGCCACCAGCAGAGATCTGACCGGGGAGCTGTTTTTT
CDR3 protein: CATSRDLTGELFF

J gene: TRBJ2-2
V gene: TRBV4-1
D gene: TRBD1
clone size: -
CDR3 DNA: TGCGCCAGCAGCCCTCCCACAGGGGGCGGCACCGGGGAGCTGTTTTTT
CDR3 protein: CASSPPTGGGTGELFF

J gene: TRBJ2-3
V gene: TRBV4-1
D gene: TRBD2
clone size: -
CDR3 DNA: TGCGCCAGCAGCCAAAAAAGCGGGAGGTGGCCCACAGATACGCAGTATTTT
CDR3 protein: CASSQKSGRWPTDTQYF

J gene: TRBJ1-2
V gene: TRBV4-2
D gene: -
clone size: -
CDR3 DNA: TGTGCCAGCAGCCCAGAAAGGACGGTAAACTATGGCTACACCTTC
CDR3 protein: CASSPERTVNYGYTF

J gene: TRBJ2-7
V gene: TRBV5-1
D gene: -
clone size: -
CDR3 DNA: TGCGCCAGCAGCCCCTCCCCCCAAACCTACGAGCAGTACTTC
CDR3 protein: CASSPSPQTYEQYF

J gene: TRBJ1-1
V gene: TRBV2
D gene: -
clone size: -
CDR3 DNA: TGTGCCAGCAGTCAGGACAGAACGAACACTGAAGCTTTCTTT
CDR3 protein: CASSQDRTNTEAFF

J gene: TRBJ1-1
V gene: TRBV29-1
D gene: TRBD1
clone size: -
CDR3 DNA: TGCAGCGTTGAGGACAGGCAAAACACTGAAGCTTTCTTT
CDR3 protein: CSVEDRQNTEAFF

J gene: TRBJ2-7
V gene: TRBV25-1
D gene: TRBD2
clone size: -
CDR3 DNA: TGTGCCAGCACCACTCCGGGGGGGGGAGAGCAGTACTTC
CDR3 protein: CASTTPGGGEQYF

J gene: TRBJ1-4
V gene: TRBV28
D gene: -
clone size: -
CDR3 DNA: TGTGCCAGCAGTTTGTTGTCCGGGACGGAGAATGAAAAACTGTTTTTT
CDR3 protein: CASSLLSGTENEKLFF

J gene: TRBJ2-7
V gene: TRBV28
D gene: -
clone size: -
CDR3 DNA: TGTGCCAGCAGGTCCCCGGGGAGCTACGAGCAGTACTTC
CDR3 protein: CASRSPGSYEQYF